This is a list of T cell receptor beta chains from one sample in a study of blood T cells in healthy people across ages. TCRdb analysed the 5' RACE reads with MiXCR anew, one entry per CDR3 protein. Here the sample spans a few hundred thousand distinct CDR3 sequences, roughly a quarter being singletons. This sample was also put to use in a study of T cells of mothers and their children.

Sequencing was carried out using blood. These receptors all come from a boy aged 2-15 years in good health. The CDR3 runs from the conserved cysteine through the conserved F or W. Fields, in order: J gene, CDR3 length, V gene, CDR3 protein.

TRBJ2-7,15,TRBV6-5,CASSYSSQASYEEYF
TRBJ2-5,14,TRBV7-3,CASSLAGGYETQYF
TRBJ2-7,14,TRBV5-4,CASSHRDRAYEQYF
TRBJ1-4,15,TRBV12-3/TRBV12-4,CASSLPGGTNEKLFF
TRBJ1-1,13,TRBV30,CAWSAGIRTEAFF
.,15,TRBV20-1,CSARDLQGLRNEQFF
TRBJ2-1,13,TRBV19,CASSIDRRNEQFF
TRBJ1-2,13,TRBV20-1,CSADLTGGNGYTF
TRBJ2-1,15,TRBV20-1,CSAQTSGSSYNEQFF
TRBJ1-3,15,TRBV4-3,CASSQVRGNGNTIYF
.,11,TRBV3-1,CASSQSSEQYF
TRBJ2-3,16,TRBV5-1,CASSLILAGASDTQYF
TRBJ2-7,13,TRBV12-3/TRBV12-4,CASSRTSKYEQYF
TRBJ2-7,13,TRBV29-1,CSVPATGTYEQYF
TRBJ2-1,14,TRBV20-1,CSASGGASYNEQFF
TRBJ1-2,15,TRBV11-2,CASSLGEGVGYGYTF
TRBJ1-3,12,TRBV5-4,CASSEGRNTIYF
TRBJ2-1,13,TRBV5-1,CASSLDLARGGIF
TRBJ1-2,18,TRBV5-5,CASSLVGTRAAFPRGYTF
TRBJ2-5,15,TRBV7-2,CASSFQTAIRETQYF
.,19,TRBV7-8,CASSLVGSLAGRTYNEQFF
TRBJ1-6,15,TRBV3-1,CASSHGGDMGSPLHF
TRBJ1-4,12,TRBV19,CVSGGRSEKLFF
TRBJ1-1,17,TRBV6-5,CASSYSSGSRAYTEAFF
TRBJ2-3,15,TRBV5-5,CASSWRYSSGDTQYF
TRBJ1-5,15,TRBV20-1,CSARSGGGQHQPQHF
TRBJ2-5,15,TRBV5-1,CASSIAPGQAYKQYF
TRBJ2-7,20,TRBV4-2,CASSQSGGTGGVFSLDEQYF
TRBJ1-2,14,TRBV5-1,CASSLKGWNDGYTF
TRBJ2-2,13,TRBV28,CASRDLNTGELFF
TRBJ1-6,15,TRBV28,CASSLPDRAASPLHF
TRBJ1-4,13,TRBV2,CASSEGGTVKLFF
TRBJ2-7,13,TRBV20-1,CSAISGSSYEQYF
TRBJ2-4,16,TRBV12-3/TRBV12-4,CASSLGTGVAKNIQYF
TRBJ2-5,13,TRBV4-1,CASSQVGLETQYF
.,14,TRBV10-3,CAISWDRTDNEQFF
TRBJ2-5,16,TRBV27,CASSVLAGGPRETQYF
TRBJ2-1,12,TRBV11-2,CASSSYSYEQFF
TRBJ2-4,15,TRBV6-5,CASSSIAGAKNIQYF
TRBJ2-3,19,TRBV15,CATSRERGTLAVLTDTQYF
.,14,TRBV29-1,CSVGTTTSIYEQYF
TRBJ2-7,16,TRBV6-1,CASSELSAGEAYEQYF
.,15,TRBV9,CASSVTGLAEETQYF
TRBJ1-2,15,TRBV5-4,CASSLAKQGAYGYTF
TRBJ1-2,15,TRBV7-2,CASSQDRRGGYGYTF
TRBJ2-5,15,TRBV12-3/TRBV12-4,CASKRGGLVTETQYF
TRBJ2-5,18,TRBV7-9,CASSPTMRQELSQETQYF
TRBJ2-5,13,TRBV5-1,CASSFWDEETQYF
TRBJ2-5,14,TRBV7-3,CASSLGQVGETQYF
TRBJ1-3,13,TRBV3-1,CASTISSGNTIYF
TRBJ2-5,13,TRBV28,CASRQGNHETQYF
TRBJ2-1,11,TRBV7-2,CASSPESRPFF
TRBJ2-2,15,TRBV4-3,CASSQVAGISGELFF
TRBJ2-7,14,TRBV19,CASRGEAPAYEQYF
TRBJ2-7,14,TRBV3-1,CASSQHDRDYEQYF
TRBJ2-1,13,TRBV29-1,CSVKTARADEQFF
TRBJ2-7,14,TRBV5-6,CASSDGGRLGEQYF